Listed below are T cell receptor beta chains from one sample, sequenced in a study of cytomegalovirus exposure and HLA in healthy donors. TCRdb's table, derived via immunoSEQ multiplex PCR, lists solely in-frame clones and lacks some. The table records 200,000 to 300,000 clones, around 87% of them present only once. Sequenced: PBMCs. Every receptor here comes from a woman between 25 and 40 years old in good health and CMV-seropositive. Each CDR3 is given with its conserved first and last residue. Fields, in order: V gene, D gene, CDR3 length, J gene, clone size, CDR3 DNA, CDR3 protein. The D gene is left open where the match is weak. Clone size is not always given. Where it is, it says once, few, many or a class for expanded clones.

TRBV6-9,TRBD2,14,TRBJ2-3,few,TGTGCCAGCATCGAGACGGGAGGCCCAGATACGCAGTATTTT,CASIETGGPDTQYF
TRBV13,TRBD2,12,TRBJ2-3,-,TGTGCCAGCAGCTTTCGGGAGGGTACGCAGTATTTT,CASSFREGTQYF
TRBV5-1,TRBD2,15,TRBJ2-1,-,TGCGCCAGCAGCTTCACTAGCGGGAGGAGCAATGAGCAGTTCTTC,CASSFTSGRSNEQFF
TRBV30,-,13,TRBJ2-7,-,TGTGCCTGGACCGGAGGTTTGTCCTACGAGCAGTACTTC,CAWTGGLSYEQYF
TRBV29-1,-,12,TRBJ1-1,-,TGCAGCGCTCATAGGGGAAACACTGAAGCTTTCTTT,CSAHRGNTEAFF
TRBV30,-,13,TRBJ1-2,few,TGTGCCTGGAGTGGAGGACAGTTGTATGGCTACACCTTC,CAWSGGQLYGYTF
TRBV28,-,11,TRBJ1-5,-,TGTGCCAGCAGTTCGGTCCAGCCCCAGCATTTT,CASSSVQPQHF
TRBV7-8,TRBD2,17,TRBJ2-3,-,TGTGCCAGCAGCCAATACAGGACTAGCGGGAAAGCAGATACGCAGTATTTT,CASSQYRTSGKADTQYF
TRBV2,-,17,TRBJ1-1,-,TGTGCCAGCAGTGAAGCGCGGTTAGATACCCTGAACACTGAAGCTTTCTTT,CASSEARLDTLNTEAFF
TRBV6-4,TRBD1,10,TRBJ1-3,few,TGTGCCAGCAGGCGGACAGGGGGGGATTTT,CASRRTGGDF
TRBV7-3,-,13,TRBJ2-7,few,TGTGCCAGCAGTCCGGGTCGCTCCTACGAGCAGTACTTC,CASSPGRSYEQYF
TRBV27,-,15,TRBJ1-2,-,TGTGCCAGCAGTGAACAGGGACGAATACTGAGTGGCTACACCTTC,CASSEQGRILSGYTF
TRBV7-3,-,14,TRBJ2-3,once,TGTGCCAGCAGCCCCGCCAGGGCCACAGATACGCAGTATTTT,CASSPARATDTQYF
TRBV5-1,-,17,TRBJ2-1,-,TGCGCCAGCAGCTCCCTACCGGCGGAAAGCTCCTACAATGAGCAGTTCTTC,CASSSLPAESSYNEQFF
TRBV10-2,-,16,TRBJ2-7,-,TGCGCCAGCAGCCGAGGAGGGGGCTCCAAAAACTACGAGCAGTACTTC,CASSRGGGSKNYEQYF
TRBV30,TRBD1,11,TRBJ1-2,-,TGTGCCTGGGACAGGGGCTATGGCTACACCTTC,CAWDRGYGYTF
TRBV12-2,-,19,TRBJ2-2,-,TGTGCAAGTCGCTTAATCCCGGCACTAGCGGGAGCGAACACCGGGGAGCTGTTTTTT,CASRLIPALAGANTGELFF
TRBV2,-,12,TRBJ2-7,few,TGTGCCAGCAGGGGCGAAACCTACGAGCAGTACTTC,CASRGETYEQYF
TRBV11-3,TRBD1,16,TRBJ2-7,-,TGTGCCAGCAGCTTAGAGGGGTCGGGACAGGGAGCCGAGCAGTACTTC,CASSLEGSGQGAEQYF
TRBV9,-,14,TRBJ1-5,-,TGTGCCAGCAGCGTAGCCGGGGGTGGTCAGCCCCAGCATTTT,CASSVAGGGQPQHF
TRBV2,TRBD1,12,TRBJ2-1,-,TGTGCCAGCGACAGGGGCTACAATGAGCAGTTCTTC,CASDRGYNEQFF
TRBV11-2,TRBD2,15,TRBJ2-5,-,TGTGCCAGCAGCTTGACGGGGACTAGCGGGGAGACCCAGTACTTC,CASSLTGTSGETQYF
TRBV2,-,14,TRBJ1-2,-,TGTGCCAGCACAGCCTCAGGGGATATCTATGGCTACACCTTC,CASTASGDIYGYTF
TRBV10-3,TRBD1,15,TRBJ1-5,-,TGTGCCATCAGTGAGCCCGGACAGGGGCTTCAGCCCCAGCATTTT,CAISEPGQGLQPQHF
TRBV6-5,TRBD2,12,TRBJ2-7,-,TGTGCCAGCAGTTACGGGGGGGGCGAGCAGTACTTC,CASSYGGGEQYF
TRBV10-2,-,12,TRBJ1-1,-,TGCGCCAGCAGTGGGGGCTTCCATACAGCTTTCTTT,CASSGGFHTAFF
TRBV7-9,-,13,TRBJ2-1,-,TGTGCCAGCAGCTTAGCGGCGGGAAATGAGCAGTTCTTC,CASSLAAGNEQFF
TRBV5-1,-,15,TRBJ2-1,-,TGCGCCAGCAGCTGGACTGAGAGCTCCTACAATGAGCAGTTCTTC,CASSWTESSYNEQFF
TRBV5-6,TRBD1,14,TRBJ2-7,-,TGTGCCAGCAGCGCCTCGGACAGGACCTACGAGCAGTACTTC,CASSASDRTYEQYF
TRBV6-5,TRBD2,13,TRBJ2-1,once,TGTGCCAGCAAAGGACTAGCGGGGAATGAGCAGTTCTTC,CASKGLAGNEQFF
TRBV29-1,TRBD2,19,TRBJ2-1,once,TGCAGCGTTGAAGGGCGAGGGGGGGGTAGCGGGAGAGAGTACAATGAGCAGTTCTTC,CSVEGRGGGSGREYNEQFF
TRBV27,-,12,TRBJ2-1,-,TGTGCCAGCAGTTTCGGGAACAATGAGCAGTTCTTC,CASSFGNNEQFF
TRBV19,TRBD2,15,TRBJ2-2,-,TGTGCCAGTAGGGGACTAGCGGGAGACACCGGGGAGCTGTTTTTT,CASRGLAGDTGELFF
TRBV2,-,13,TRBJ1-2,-,TGTGCCAGCAGTGATCTCAAGGCAGGGGCCCGGAACTTC,CASSDLKAGARNF
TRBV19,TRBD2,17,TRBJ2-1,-,TGTGCCAGTAGTCCCTCGCGCGCGGGAGGGATCTCCCATGAGCAGTTCTTC,CASSPSRAGGISHEQFF
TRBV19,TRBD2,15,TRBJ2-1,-,TGTGCCAGTACCGGACTAGCGGGAGGTGGAAATGAGCAGTTCTTC,CASTGLAGGGNEQFF
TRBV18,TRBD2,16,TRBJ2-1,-,TGTGCCAGCTCACCAAGTCTTAGCGGGAGGGCCAATGAGCAGTTCTTC,CASSPSLSGRANEQFF
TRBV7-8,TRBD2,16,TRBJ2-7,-,TGTGCCAGCAGCTCCCCCCCGGCGGGAGGTCCCTACGAGCAGTACTTC,CASSSPPAGGPYEQYF
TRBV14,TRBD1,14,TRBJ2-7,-,TGTGCCAGCAGCCTTAGACAGGGCCGGTACGAGCAGTACTTC,CASSLRQGRYEQYF
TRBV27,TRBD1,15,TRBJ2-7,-,TGTGCCAGCAGTCCTCCCGGGACAGCAGCCTACGAGCAGTACTTC,CASSPPGTAAYEQYF
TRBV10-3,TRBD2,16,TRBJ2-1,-,TGTGCCATCAGTGATTTGGGGACTAGCGGAAACAATGAGCAGTTCTTC,CAISDLGTSGNNEQFF
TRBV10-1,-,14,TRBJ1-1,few,TGCGCCAGCAGTGAAAGTGGGGCACACACTGAAGCTTTCTTT,CASSESGAHTEAFF
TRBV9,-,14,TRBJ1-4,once,TGTGCCAGCAGCGTAGGAAGGGAGGCTGAAAAACTGTTTTTT,CASSVGREAEKLFF
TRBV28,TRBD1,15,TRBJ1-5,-,TGTGCCAGCAGTTTGGGCGGACAGGGGAATCAGCCCCAGCATTTT,CASSLGGQGNQPQHF
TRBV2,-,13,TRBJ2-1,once,TGTGCCAGCAAGGCGGAACACTACAATGAGCAGTTCTTC,CASKAEHYNEQFF
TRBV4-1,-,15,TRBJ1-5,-,TGCGCCAGCAGCCAGGCGGGACTGGGAAGTTCGCCCCAGCATTTT,CASSQAGLGSSPQHF